These 11 T cell receptor beta chains came from one sample sequenced in a study of T cell changes during pregnancy in multiple sclerosis. The table came from immunoSEQ multiplex PCR; TCRdb's copy has only in-frame clones and leaves some out. The table has about 88,000 clones, more than 90% seen once. Material: peripheral blood, obtained in the first trimester of pregnancy. The receptors come from a female donor with multiple sclerosis, enrolled in a pregnancy study.

The chain combines TRBV15 with TRBJ1-1, with 9 bases that match TRBD1. Trimming cost V 5 bases and J 6 bases; bases outside gene matches: 4. This CDR3 is built from 13 residues. From germline, CDR1 is LNHNV and CDR2 YYDKDF (reference sequence). CDR3 in DNA: TGTGCCACCAGCCGGGACAGGGAAGCTGAAGCTTTCTTT. This codes for CATSRDREAEAFF.

The rearrangement links TRBV30 to TRBJ2-1, with 9 nucleotides matching TRBD2. Germline V gene lookup returns CDR1 GTSNPN and CDR2 SVGIG (reference sequence). The CDR3 has 13 amino acids. With V trimmed by 5 bases and J by 9 bases, 8 bases remained unmatched. This CDR3 is CAWEGGRASEQFF. As DNA, the CDR3 is TGTGCCTGGGAGGGCGGGAGGGCCAGTGAGCAGTTCTTC. Based on the CDR3 plus reference TRBV30 and TRBJ2-1, the full variable domain is SQTIHQWPATLVQPVGSPLSLECTVEGTSNPNLYWYRQAAGRGLQLLFYSVGIGQISSEVPQNLSASRPQDRQFILSSKKLLLSDSGFYLCAWEGGRASEQFFGPGTRLTVL.

This clone appeared a few times. V and J are TRBV25-1 and TRBJ1-2; D is uncertain. Germline lookup yields CDR1 MGHDK and CDR2 SYGVNS. V was shortened by 3 bases and J by 5 bases, with 7 bases between the two germline ends. The CDR3 is 12 amino acids. CDR3 sequence reads: CASSDWRYGYTF. The CDR3 DNA follows: TGTGCCAGCAGTGATTGGAGATATGGCTACACCTTC.

This chain uses TRBV10-1 with TRBJ2-7, with 9 bases identical to TRBD1. The ends lost 5 bases at V and 1 base at J; junction bases unmatched: 6. Germline V gene sequence: CDR1 WNHNN, CDR2 SYGVQD (reference sequence). There are 15 residues in the CDR3. The DNA for the CDR3 is TGCGCCAGCAGTTCTGCGGGGACAGGGTCCTACGAGCAGTACTTC. Translation: CASSSAGTGSYEQYF.

The chain carries TRBV10-1 and TRBJ2-4, with a tentative D call TRBD2 (6 bases). V lost 7 bases and J lost 3, with 16 bases in between. This CDR3 is built from 15 residues. Germline CDR1 reads WNHNN; CDR2 reads SYGVQD (reference sequence). DNA of the CDR3: TGCGCCAGCAAGCCCGCGGGGCAAGGCAAAAACATTCAGTACTTC. Amino acids: CASKPAGQGKNIQYF.

This CDR3 reads CASSLDPRGSGQPQHF. The DNA for the CDR3 is TGTGCCAGCAGCTTAGATCCCAGGGGGTCGGGTCAGCCCCAGCATTTT. V and J are TRBV7-2 and TRBJ1-5; 7 nucleotides agree with TRBD1. After removal of 1 base from V and 6 bases from J, the junction contained 9 bases not matched to a gene. Germline CDR1 and CDR2: SGHTA and FQGNSA. This CDR3 is built from 16 residues.

The chain couples TRBV5-6 to TRBJ1-3, with unresolved D. V dropped 2 bases and J dropped 2 bases, with 8 bases sitting between them. CDR1 and CDR2 (germline): SGHDT, YYEEEE. The CDR3 contains 14 residues. The CDR3 loop reads CASSFRYPGNTIYF. In DNA, the CDR3 is TGTGCCAGCAGCTTCAGGTATCCTGGAAACACCATATATTTT.

The chain links TRBV27 to TRBJ1-4, with D perhaps TRBD1 (5 bases). Germline V gene sequence: CDR1 MNHEY, CDR2 SMNVEV (reference sequence). Trimming cost V 5 bases and J 4 bases, with 11 bases left between them. This CDR3 contains 14 residues. CDR3 sequence (DNA): TGTGCCAGCAGTCGGGGGTGGGGTAATGAAAAACTGTTTTTT. Amino acids: CASSRGWGNEKLFF.

The chain is built from TRBV7-2 and TRBJ2-1; 11 nucleotides agree with TRBD2. The CDR3 has 16 amino acids. After removal of 5 bases from V and 5 bases from J, the junction contained 8 bases not matched to a gene. CDR1 is SGHTA, CDR2 FQGNSA, per germline. The CDR3 protein is CASSPQGTSGHNEQFF. CDR3 nucleotides: TGTGCCAGCAGCCCCCAGGGGACTAGCGGCCACAATGAGCAGTTCTTC.

This chain joins TRBV7-9 and TRBJ2-1, with 10 bases lining up with TRBD2. J lost 8 bases, V lost 0 bases, and 10 bases had no gene match. This CDR3 has 17 residues. From germline, CDR1 is SEHNR and CDR2 FQNEAQ (reference sequence). In DNA form, the CDR3 reads TGTGCCAGCAGCTTAGCAGGGTCTAGCGGGAGTAGTTATGAGCAGTTCTTC. Residues: CASSLAGSSGSSYEQFF.

The CDR3 protein is CASSQDDRAKTGDYTF. The CDR3 nucleotides are TGCGCCAGCAGCCAAGACGACAGGGCAAAGACGGGGGACTACACCTTC. The rearrangement links TRBV4-3 to TRBJ1-2, with 7 bases aligning to TRBD1. Germline CDR1 and CDR2: LGHNA and YSLEER. The CDR3 runs to 16 residues. V lost 0 bases, J lost 10 bases, and 14 bases stayed unmatched.